This T cell receptor beta chain stems from a study of cytomegalovirus exposure and HLA in healthy donors. PCR was performed using 60 Vbeta and 13 Jbeta primers. Produced via immunoSEQ multiplex PCR; TCRdb's table is partial and in-frame only. The sample gives roughly 120,000 clones, less than 65% of which show up once; 10% is in the top ten. V lost 1 base and J lost 8, with 20 bases in between. CDR3 length equals 16 residues. CDR1 and CDR2 (germline): SGHTA, FQGNSA. Sequencing was done on a sample of PBMCs. This sequence originates from a man between 40 and 49 years old in good health and CMV-seropositive. The J gene is TRBJ1-2, the V gene TRBV7-2, with D perhaps matching TRBD1 (5 bases). CDR3 amino acids: CASSLDGNRRLQGYTF. DNA for the CDR3: TGTGCCAGCAGCTTAGACGGCAACAGGCGATTGCAAGGCTACACCTTC.